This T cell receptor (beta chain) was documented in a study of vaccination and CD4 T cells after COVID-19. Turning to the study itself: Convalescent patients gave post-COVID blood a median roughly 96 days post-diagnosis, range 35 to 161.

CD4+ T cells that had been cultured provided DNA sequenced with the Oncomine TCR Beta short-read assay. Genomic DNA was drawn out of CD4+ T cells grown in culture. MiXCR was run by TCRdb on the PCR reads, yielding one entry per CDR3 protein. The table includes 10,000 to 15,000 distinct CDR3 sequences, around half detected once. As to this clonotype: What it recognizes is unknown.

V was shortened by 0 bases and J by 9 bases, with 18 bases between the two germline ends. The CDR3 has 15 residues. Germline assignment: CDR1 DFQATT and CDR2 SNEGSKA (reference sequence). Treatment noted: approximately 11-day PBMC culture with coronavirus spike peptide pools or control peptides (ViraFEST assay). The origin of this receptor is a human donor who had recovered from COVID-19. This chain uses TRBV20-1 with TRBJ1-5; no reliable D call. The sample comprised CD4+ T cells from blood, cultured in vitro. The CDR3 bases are TGCAGTGCTAGAGATCGCGCTGGAGAACCAGGGCCCCAGCATTTT. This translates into CSARDRAGEPGPQHF.